This entry lists 18 T cell receptor beta chains sequenced from one sample in a study of cytomegalovirus exposure and HLA in healthy donors. Generated by immunoSEQ multiplex PCR, the TCRdb table keeps only in-frame clones and is missing some. The sample holds about 98,000 clones, less than 90% seen once. The specimen was PBMCs. These receptors were obtained from a man younger than 35 in good health and CMV-seropositive.

This chain uses TRBV5-1 with TRBJ1-2; 9 positions agree with TRBD1. This CDR3 comprises 16 residues. With 0 bases clipped from V and 7 bases from J, the junction kept 10 bases outside the gene matches. CDR1 is SGHRS, CDR2 YFSETQ, per germline. This CDR3 reads CASSLAGQGMMGGYTF. For the CDR3, the DNA is TGCGCCAGCAGCTTGGCGGGACAGGGTATGATGGGTGGCTACACCTTC.

This sequence joins TRBV6-1 and TRBJ1-5; D is undetermined. The germline CDR1 and CDR2 sequences are MNHNS and SASEGT. Trimming pared 6 bases from V and 1 base from J, leaving 13 bases between. The CDR3 is 15 residues long. The CDR3 DNA reads TGTGCCAGCAGAAGAGGGAATCAGAGCAATCAGCCCCAGCATTTT. Residues: CASRRGNQSNQPQHF.

The gene calls are TRBV11-2 and TRBJ2-7, with D possibly matching TRBD2 (5 bases). CDR1 SGHAT and CDR2 FQNNGV come from the germline V gene. The CDR3 spans 15 residues. Trimming stripped 6 bases from V and 0 bases from J, with 15 bases between. CDR3 DNA sequence: TGTGCCAGCAGTTTGCATAGCGTAAGCTCCTACGAGCAGTACTTC. Translation gives CASSLHSVSSYEQYF.

This chain uses TRBV9 with TRBJ1-1; D gene unclear. Trimming took off 4 bases at V and 5 bases at J, with 15 bases between the two ends. The CDR3 runs 14 residues. Germline CDR1 SGDLS, CDR2 YYNGEE. The CDR3 DNA is TGTGCCAGCAGCTGGATGGGAGGTGATACTGAAGCTTTCTTT. Protein product: CASSWMGGDTEAFF.

The rearrangement links TRBV9 to TRBJ2-2; 7 bases match TRBD1. This CDR3 has 14 residues. Germline V CDR1 and CDR2: SGDLS, YYNGEE. V lost 4 bases, J lost 5 bases, and 5 bases stayed unmatched. The CDR3 DNA follows: TGTGCCAGCAGCTACCAGGGGGTGACCGGGGAGCTGTTTTTT. Translated: CASSYQGVTGELFF.

This sequence joins TRBV25-1 and TRBJ2-5; weak D call: TRBD1 (6 bases). This CDR3 spans 14 amino acids. Per the germline V gene, CDR1 is MGHDK and CDR2 is SYGVNS. Trimming took off 4 bases at V and 4 bases at J, with 13 bases between the two ends. The CDR3 coding sequence is TGTGCCAGCAGTGTTGGGCAGGGGAGAGAGACCCAGTACTTC. Amino acids: CASSVGQGRETQYF.

This chain joins TRBV5-6 and TRBJ2-4; TRBD2 matches 7 bases. J was trimmed by 0 bases and V by 0 bases; bases with no gene match: 6. Germline CDR1 is SGHDT and CDR2 is YYEEEE. The CDR3 has 17 amino acids. This chain's CDR3 is CASSLGLAGGAKNIQYF. The CDR3 DNA reads as TGTGCCAGCAGCTTGGGACTAGCAGGTGGAGCCAAAAACATTCAGTACTTC. Together with reference TRBV5-6 and TRBJ2-4, the CDR3 gives the full variable domain: DAGVTQSPTHLIKTRGQQVTLRCSPKSGHDTVSWYQQALGQGPQFIFQYYEEEERQRGNFPDRFSGHQFPNYSSELNVNALLLGDSALYLCASSLGLAGGAKNIQYFGAGTRLSVL.

CDR3 bases: TGCGCCAGCAGCTTGGGGGACAGGGGGCCACAGAATAGTGGCTACACCTTC. This sequence encodes CASSLGDRGPQNSGYTF. The J gene is TRBJ1-2, the V gene TRBV5-1; 12 nucleotides agree with TRBD1. Looked up from germline, CDR1 is SGHRS and CDR2 is YFSETQ. Trimming took 0 bases from V and 7 from J; bases not matched to a gene: 10. The CDR3 is made up of 17 amino acids.

The chain uses TRBV6-5 and TRBJ2-4; 9 nucleotides align to TRBD2. V was pared by 6 bases and J by 8 bases, with 11 bases of the junction left unmatched. This CDR3 is built from 15 residues. Germline values: CDR1 MNHEY, CDR2 SVGAGI. CDR3 region: CASRSVAGVWDIQYF. The DNA of the CDR3 is TGTGCCAGCAGGTCCGTAGCGGGAGTCTGGGACATTCAGTACTTC.

V usage is TRBV27 and J usage is TRBJ2-2, with TRBD2 matching 13 bases. From germline, CDR1 is MNHEY and CDR2 SMNVEV (reference sequence). CDR3 length: 17 residues. With 5 bases clipped from V and 4 bases from J, the junction kept 7 bases outside the gene matches. The CDR3 DNA reads TGTGCCAGCAGTCCGCGGACTAGCGGGAGCAGCACCGGGGAGCTGTTTTTT. Its translation is CASSPRTSGSSTGELFF.

This chain links TRBV6-5 with TRBJ2-3; unclear D gene. Germline-derived CDR1 and CDR2 are MNHEY and SVGAGI. CDR3 length: 13 amino acids. Deletions cut 2 bases from V and 6 bases from J, with 9 bases between. The CDR3 bases are TGTGCCAGCAGTTACCCGGGTAGCGATACGCAGTATTTT. It specifies CASSYPGSDTQYF.

The J gene is TRBJ2-7, the V gene TRBV6-5; 8 nucleotides align to TRBD1. The ends lost 3 bases at V and 2 bases at J; junction bases unmatched: 9. This CDR3 spans 16 amino acids. CDR1 is MNHEY, CDR2 SVGAGI, per germline. CDR3 DNA: TGTGCCAGCAGTTATACCTGGGACAGGACCACCTACGAGCAGTACTTC. As protein: CASSYTWDRTTYEQYF.

This chain links TRBV25-1 with TRBJ2-1, with 13 bases aligning to TRBD2. In germline, CDR1 is MGHDK, CDR2 SYGVNS. The J segment lost 7 bases and the V segment lost 3 bases, leaving 9 bases of the junction unmatched. The CDR3 spans 17 residues. Written as DNA, the CDR3 is TGTGCCAGCAGTGATCCTGCGGGACTAGCGGGGATTAATGAGCAGTTCTTC. It yields the protein CASSDPAGLAGINEQFF.

This sequence joins TRBV19 and TRBJ2-3; D is uncertain. The germline V and J ends were trimmed by 2 bases and 0 bases, with 18 bases remaining between them. Germline V gives CDR1 LNHDA, CDR2 SQIVND (reference sequence). This CDR3 region has 18 residues. The CDR3 nucleotides are TGTGCCAGTAGTATAAGCCTGAACGCCTTCACTAGCACAGATACGCAGTATTTT. Translated: CASSISLNAFTSTDTQYF.

The V and J genes are TRBV4-2 and TRBJ2-1; 10 bases line up with TRBD2. Per the germline V gene, CDR1 is LGHNA and CDR2 is YNFKEQ. The CDR3 runs 16 residues. Unmatched junction bases numbered 9, after V lost 6 bases and J lost 4 bases. The CDR3 region is CASSPRGTSAYNEQFF. CDR3 nucleotides: TGTGCCAGCAGTCCTAGGGGGACTAGCGCTTACAATGAGCAGTTCTTC.

This chain uses TRBV19 with TRBJ2-7; 7 bases are a match to TRBD1. Germline CDR1 is LNHDA and CDR2 is SQIVND (reference sequence). The V and J ends lost 3 bases and 0 bases, in that order; junction bases with no gene match: 5. This CDR3 has 15 amino acids. This CDR3 reads CASSIGQGVSYEQYF. The DNA of the CDR3 is TGTGCCAGTAGTATCGGTCAGGGGGTCTCCTACGAGCAGTACTTC.

V is TRBV2 and J is TRBJ2-3; 8 bases map to TRBD2. Germline loops: CDR1 SNHLY, CDR2 FYNNEI. Trimming took 6 bases from V and 4 from J; bases not matched to a gene: 9. This CDR3 contains 15 residues. The CDR3 DNA follows: TGTGCCAGCAGCGCCGGGACTAGTTTCCCAGATACGCAGTATTTT. Translating it yields CASSAGTSFPDTQYF.

V and J are TRBV4-2 and TRBJ1-6, with D hard to call. Deletions cut 0 bases from V and 0 bases from J, with 12 bases between. The CDR3 contains 18 residues. In germline, CDR1 is LGHNA, CDR2 YNFKEQ. CDR3 sequence reads: CASSQDPSGSSYNSPLHF. CDR3 in DNA: TGTGCCAGCAGCCAAGATCCAAGCGGGAGCTCCTATAATTCACCCCTCCACTTT.